Below, 18 T cell receptor beta chains from the same sample are listed, as sequenced in a study of blood T cells in healthy people across ages. A second PCR of about 6 to 11 cycles used a sample-barcoded 5' primer and a J-beta primer mix. TCRdb itself ran the 5' RACE reads through MiXCR, one entry per CDR3 protein. The table has about 780,000 distinct CDR3 sequences, about 47% seen once. The sequenced sample was blood. These receptors were collected from an elderly man in good health.

The table lists this clonotype with many counts. The chain recombines TRBV5-1 with TRBJ2-7; TRBD1 or TRBD2 may be the D gene (5 bases each). This CDR3 spans 16 amino acids. Per the germline V gene, CDR1 is SGHRS and CDR2 is YFSETQ. V shed 0 bases and J shed 2 bases, with 15 bases lying between them. The CDR3 is CASSLAPRDGAYEQYF. DNA for the CDR3: TGCGCCAGCAGCTTGGCCCCCCGGGACGGCGCCTACGAGCAGTACTTC. Drawing the rest from reference TRBV5-1 and TRBJ2-7, the complete variable domain is KAGVTQTPRYLIKTRGQQVTLSCSPISGHRSVSWYQQTPGQGLQFLFEYFSETQRNKGNFPGRFSGRQFSNSRSEMNVSTLELGDSALYLCASSLAPRDGAYEQYFGPGTRLTVT.

The chain combines TRBV2 with TRBJ1-2; D is ambiguous. Germline CDR1 reads SNHLY; CDR2 reads FYNNEI. The ends were cut back, 6 bases at V and 4 bases at J, with 6 bases in the middle. This CDR3 region has 11 residues. CDR3 DNA: TGTGCCAGCAGGCAGAGCTATGGCTACACCTTC. Encoded protein: CASRQSYGYTF.

This clonotype was picked up many times. The gene calls are TRBV7-2 and TRBJ2-7; possible D gene TRBD1, 6 bases. Trimming removed 4 bases at V and 2 bases at J, with 12 bases between. The CDR3 is made up of 14 amino acids. From germline, CDR1 is SGHTA and CDR2 FQGNSA. CDR3: CASSWGQGPYEQYF. DNA for the CDR3: TGTGCCAGCAGCTGGGGTCAGGGGCCCTACGAGCAGTACTTC.

The chain uses TRBV5-1 and TRBJ2-1, with D possibly matching TRBD2 (6 bases). Between the trimmed V and J ends, which lost 1 base and 4 bases, there was a span of 12 bases. This CDR3 has 15 residues. CDR1 and CDR2 from the germline V gene are SGHRS and YFSETQ. The CDR3 coding sequence is TGCGCCAGCAGCTTGTTAGCGGAAATTTACAATGAGCAGTTCTTC. Translating gives CASSLLAEIYNEQFF. Full variable domain (missing parts from reference TRBV5-1 and TRBJ2-1): KAGVTQTPRYLIKTRGQQVTLSCSPISGHRSVSWYQQTPGQGLQFLFEYFSETQRNKGNFPGRFSGRQFSNSRSEMNVSTLELGDSALYLCASSLLAEIYNEQFFGPGTRLTVL.

The chain joins TRBV24-1 to TRBJ2-7; TRBD1 matches 7 bases. CDR3 length equals 14 residues. V was clipped by 4 bases and J by 12 bases; unmatched bases: 14. Germline assignment: CDR1 KGHDR and CDR2 SFDVKD. The DNA of the CDR3 is TGTGCCACCAGTGACCGGACAGGTGGGGAGACCCTGTACTTC. It specifies CATSDRTGGETLYF.

There are many counts of this clonotype. The V and J genes are TRBV4-3 and TRBJ2-4, with D possibly being TRBD1 (6 bases). Germline CDR1 and CDR2: LGHNA and YSLEER. The CDR3 is made up of 14 amino acids. V lost 2 bases to trimming and J lost 6 bases, with 11 bases between them. The CDR3 here is CASSQILQGNIQYF. The CDR3 coding sequence is TGCGCCAGCAGCCAAATTCTACAGGGAAACATTCAGTACTTC.

The V call is TRBV29-1, the J call TRBJ2-7; 7 positions agree with TRBD2. Per germline, CDR1 SQVTM and CDR2 ANQGSEA. J lost 5 bases, V lost 0 bases, and 4 bases had no gene match. The CDR3 is made up of 13 amino acids. CDR3 sequence: CSVEDLGRNEQYF. CDR3 nucleotide sequence: TGCAGCGTTGAAGATCTCGGGAGGAACGAGCAGTACTTC.

Ten or more counts support this clonotype. The chain uses TRBV7-8 and TRBJ1-2; weak D call: TRBD1 (5 bases). V was trimmed by 1 base and J by 3 bases, leaving 12 bases between them. The CDR3 length is 15 residues. Germline CDR1 SGHVS, CDR2 FQNEAQ. Here the CDR3 reads CASSLGTSFDYGYTF. The CDR3 DNA follows: TGTGCCAGCAGCTTAGGGACATCGTTTGACTATGGCTACACCTTC.

This clonotype has at least ten counts. The chain combines TRBV5-5 with TRBJ1-5; 7 nucleotides agree with TRBD1. The CDR3 is 16 amino acids. V lost 1 base and J lost 0; bases outside the gene matches: 4. The germline V gene encodes CDR1 SGHKS and CDR2 YYEKEE (reference sequence). The CDR3: CASSLRGGNSNQPQHF. As DNA, the CDR3 is TGTGCCAGCAGCTTGCGAGGGGGCAATAGCAATCAGCCCCAGCATTTT.

This rearrangement joins TRBV6-6 to TRBJ2-5; D ambiguous. The CDR3 spans 15 residues. Germline CDR1 MNHNY, CDR2 SVGAGI (reference sequence). Trimming shortened V by 0 bases and J by 1 base, and 9 bases separated the two germline ends. In nucleotides, the CDR3 is TGTGCCAGCAGTTACTCGAGGCAGGCCCAAGAGACCCAGTACTTC. Encoded protein: CASSYSRQAQETQYF.

The rearrangement links TRBV5-1 to TRBJ2-5; D possibly corresponds to TRBD2 (5 bases). The V end was cut by 4 bases, the J end by 2 bases, with 15 bases between. There are 15 residues in the CDR3. Germline V lookup: CDR1 SGHRS, CDR2 YFSETQ. The CDR3 region is CASSVRVSGQETQYF. The CDR3 nucleotides are TGCGCCAGCAGCGTGAGGGTGAGTGGGCAAGAGACCCAGTACTTC.

This chain's CDR3 is CATTLARYTGELFF. The CDR3 bases are TGTGCCACCACTCTAGCGAGATACACCGGGGAGCTGTTTTTT. V gene TRBV5-6 combines with J gene TRBJ2-2, with D possibly TRBD2 on 6 matching bases. The germline gives CDR1 SGHDT, CDR2 YYEEEE. V dropped 9 bases and J dropped 3 bases, with 15 bases sitting between them. The CDR3 is made up of 14 amino acids. Using reference TRBV5-6 and TRBJ2-2 for the parts outside the CDR3, the full variable domain is DAGVTQSPTHLIKTRGQQVTLRCSPKSGHDTVSWYQQALGQGPQFIFQYYEEEERQRGNFPDRFSGHQFPNYSSELNVNALLLGDSALYLCATTLARYTGELFFGEGSRLTVL.

The J gene is TRBJ2-5, the V gene TRBV20-1; possibly TRBD1 or TRBD2 for D (5 bases each). The J call is in doubt because the DNA end fits TRBJ2-7 better. This CDR3 has 13 amino acids. The germline V gene encodes CDR1 DFQATT and CDR2 SNEGSKA (reference sequence). The DNA for the CDR3 is TGCAGTGCAACCCGAGGGGCGGCCTACGAGCAGTACTTC. As protein: CSATRGAAYEQYF.

The chain employs TRBV12-3 or TRBV12-4 and TRBJ1-2, with a tentative D call TRBD1 (6 bases). The CDR3 covers 15 residues. The germline V and J ends were trimmed by 6 bases and 7 bases, with 21 bases remaining between them. The CDR3 DNA follows: TGTGCCAGCAGCTCGTTCGGGGGCGAAACGAGTGGCTACACCTTC. Protein sequence: CASSSFGGETSGYTF.

The rearrangement uses TRBV20-1 and TRBJ2-1; 10 nucleotides agree with TRBD1. This CDR3 is built from 16 residues. V shed 2 bases, J shed 7 bases, and the junction held 11 bases outside the gene matches. Per the germline V gene, CDR1 is DFQATT and CDR2 is SNEGSKA (reference sequence). The DNA for the CDR3 is TGCAGTGCTAGAAAGCCCGGGACAGGGGTGAGAAATGAGCAGTTCTTC. This translates into CSARKPGTGVRNEQFF.

The chain employs TRBV11-2 and TRBJ2-3; 10 bases line up with TRBD1. Germline V gene data show CDR1 as SGHAT and CDR2 as FQNNGV. The CDR3 runs to 20 residues. V lost 6 bases to trimming and J lost 0 bases; unmatched junction nucleotides: 18. Here the CDR3 reads CASRHRLGQGIGLSTDTQYF. As DNA, the CDR3 is TGTGCCAGCAGGCACAGATTGGGACAGGGGATCGGGCTAAGCACAGATACGCAGTATTTT. The full variable domain, rest sourced from reference TRBV11-2 and TRBJ2-3, is EAGVAQSPRYKIIEKRQSVAFWCNPISGHATLYWYQQILGQGPKLLIQFQNNGVVDDSQLPKDRFSAERLKGVDSTLKIQPAKLEDSAVYLCASRHRLGQGIGLSTDTQYFGPGTRLTVL.

This clonotype was seen more than once but under ten times. V is TRBV7-9 and J is TRBJ2-7; TRBD2 agrees at 8 bases. Trimming cost V 2 bases and J 4 bases; bases outside gene matches: 16. From germline, CDR1 is SEHNR and CDR2 FQNEAQ (reference sequence). There are 18 residues in the CDR3. The CDR3 reads CASSLWGGTGGTAYEQYF. For the CDR3, the DNA is TGTGCCAGCAGCTTATGGGGTGGAACGGGAGGGACGGCATACGAGCAGTACTTC.

CDR3 coding DNA: TGTGCCAGCAGTTTTAACAGATATGGCTACACCTTC. Translated: CASSFNRYGYTF. The gene calls are TRBV7-3 and TRBJ1-2; D is unclear. The germline V gene encodes CDR1 SGHTA and CDR2 FQGTGA. The CDR3 consists of 12 residues. The V gene lost 6 bases and the J gene lost 5 bases, with 10 bases spanning the gap.